A selection of T cell receptor beta chains follows, all from one sample in a study of CD8+ T cells in alopecia areata. Repertoires were generated with immunoSEQ multiplex PCR, while TCRdb's copy carries only in-frame clones and drops some. In the table there are some 150,000 clones, about three fifths of which are singletons. This material consisted of CD4+ T cells sorted from blood, taken at week 56, from a patient treated with tofacitinib. The receptor source for this set is a human donor with alopecia areata. CDR3s include the opening cysteine and the closing phenylalanine or tryptophan. The D gene is left open where the match is weak. A clone size is listed for some rows: how often the clone was seen (once, few, many), or a class if it is expanded.

V gene: TRBV9; J gene: TRBJ2-3; clone size: once; D gene: -; CDR3 DNA: TGTGCCAGCAGCCACACAGATACGCAGTATTTT; CDR3 protein: CASSHTDTQYF
V gene: TRBV15; J gene: TRBJ1-1; clone size: -; D gene: -; CDR3 DNA: TGTGCCACCAGCAGAGATCTTGGAGCGGACACTGAAGCTTTCTTT; CDR3 protein: CATSRDLGADTEAFF
V gene: TRBV5-1; J gene: TRBJ2-1; clone size: -; D gene: TRBD2; CDR3 DNA: TGCGCCAGCAGCTCCGGGGGGGCCGGCAATGAGCAGTTCTTC; CDR3 protein: CASSSGGAGNEQFF
V gene: TRBV20-1; J gene: TRBJ2-3; clone size: -; D gene: -; CDR3 DNA: TGCAGTGCTAGGTTAGGAGATACGCAGTATTTT; CDR3 protein: CSARLGDTQYF
V gene: TRBV2; J gene: TRBJ1-2; clone size: -; D gene: TRBD1; CDR3 DNA: TGTGCCAGCAGAACATACCCGGGACAGGGGATAGCCTACACCTTC; CDR3 protein: CASRTYPGQGIAYTF
V gene: TRBV29-1; J gene: TRBJ2-7; clone size: -; D gene: -; CDR3 DNA: TGCAGCGGACTTAGGGGCAACGAGCAGTACTTC; CDR3 protein: CSGLRGNEQYF
V gene: TRBV5-1; J gene: TRBJ2-1; clone size: -; D gene: TRBD2; CDR3 DNA: TGCGCCAGCAGCGCCGGACTAGCGGACTCCTCCATGGGGTTCTTC; CDR3 protein: CASSAGLADSSMGFF
V gene: TRBV15; J gene: TRBJ1-2; clone size: few; D gene: -; CDR3 DNA: TGTGCCACCAGCCTAGAGTCGGGGGGGAGGCTGTATGGCTACACCTTC; CDR3 protein: CATSLESGGRLYGYTF
V gene: TRBV6-5; J gene: TRBJ1-2; clone size: once; D gene: TRBD1; CDR3 DNA: TGTGCCAGCAGCCAGGGGGCTTCTGGAGGCTACACCTTC; CDR3 protein: CASSQGASGGYTF
V gene: TRBV5-1; J gene: TRBJ2-7; clone size: -; D gene: TRBD2; CDR3 DNA: TGCGCCAGCAGGAGATTAGCGGGGGGCTACGAGCAGTACTTC; CDR3 protein: CASRRLAGGYEQYF
V gene: TRBV13; J gene: TRBJ2-7; clone size: -; D gene: -; CDR3 DNA: TGTGCCAGCAGACCCCCGGGTAATTACGAGCAGTACTTC; CDR3 protein: CASRPPGNYEQYF
V gene: TRBV9; J gene: TRBJ2-5; clone size: -; D gene: -; CDR3 DNA: TGTGCCAGCAGCGTAGCAGTCGGACTAAAAGAGACCCAGTACTTC; CDR3 protein: CASSVAVGLKETQYF
V gene: TRBV18; J gene: TRBJ1-1; clone size: -; D gene: -; CDR3 DNA: TGTGCCAGCTCACCAGAGGGGGTTCCAACTTTCTTT; CDR3 protein: CASSPEGVPTFF